Each of the 30 T cell receptor beta chains below was sequenced from the same sample in a study of T-cell reconstitution after alpha-beta-depleted transplantation in children. During its preparation, the TCRbeta library received unique molecular identifiers. TCRdb reanalysed the PCR reads using MiXCR and keeps one entry per CDR3 protein. The data hold about 830,000 distinct CDR3 sequences, with less than 20% observed a single time. Here the sequenced sample was PBMCs, mostly from graft donor cells, taken 360 days after TCRalphabeta/CD19-depleted stem cell transplant. Source of these receptors: a male patient aged 10 to 17 who had a stem cell transplant for acute lymphoblastic leukemia, so the T cells may come from the graft donor.

This clonotype was picked up a small number of times. A single base separates this from a much larger clone, so it may be a read error. The rearrangement links TRBV10-3 to TRBJ2-7, with unresolved D. Trimming cost V 1 base and J 3 bases, with 1 base left between them. Germline lookup yields CDR1 ENHRY and CDR2 SYGVKD. The CDR3 extends over 11 amino acids. The DNA for the CDR3 is TGTGCCATCAGTGAGTTCTACGAGCAGTACTTC. This encodes CAISEFYEQYF.

For this clonotype: This is likely a read error, given that the CDR3 carries no conserved phenylalanine or tryptophan at its end. The gene calls are TRBV10-3 and TRBJ1-2; D unresolved. Germline V gene data show CDR1 as ENHRY and CDR2 as SYGVKD. V was clipped by 0 bases and J by 0 bases, with 11 bases between them. The CDR3 runs 16 residues. The DNA of the CDR3 is TGTGCCATCAGTGAGTCCCTAAGGTTAACTAACTATGGCTACACCTCC. It is translated as CAISESLRLTNYGYTS.

Many counts were recorded for this clonotype. The genes are TRBV5-6 and TRBJ2-7, with D perhaps TRBD1 (7 bases). The CDR3 contains 15 residues. CDR1 is SGHDT and CDR2 is YYEEEE in the germline V gene. The germline V and J ends were trimmed by 7 bases and 1 base, with 18 bases remaining between them. The CDR3 is CASFRGAFASYEQYF. Here the CDR3 DNA reads TGTGCCAGCTTCAGGGGGGCATTTGCGTCCTACGAGCAGTACTTC.

The chain employs TRBV12-3 or TRBV12-4 and TRBJ2-7; possible D gene TRBD2, 6 bases. CDR3 length equals 16 residues. V was cut by 5 bases and J by 2 bases, with 19 bases left in between. DNA for the CDR3: TGTGCCAGCAGTCCTCTACCGGGACTTACTGCCTACGAGCAGTACTTC. Translating gives CASSPLPGLTAYEQYF.

The chain uses TRBV25-1 and TRBJ2-7, with 9 bases matching TRBD1. V was clipped by 2 bases and J by 0 bases; unmatched bases: 11. CDR1 is MGHDK, CDR2 SYGVNS, per germline. The CDR3 is 18 residues long. The CDR3 protein is CASSEGTGKGRPSYEQYF. For the CDR3, the DNA is TGTGCCAGCAGTGAAGGGACAGGGAAGGGCCGCCCCTCCTACGAGCAGTACTTC.

This chain joins TRBV5-1 and TRBJ2-3, with 9 bases matching TRBD2. Germline assignment: CDR1 SGHRS and CDR2 YFSETQ. This CDR3 has 15 amino acids. V dropped 1 base and J dropped 2; count of bases not matched to a gene: 2. The CDR3 reads CASSLPSGATDTQYF. The CDR3, as DNA: TGCGCCAGCAGCTTGCCTAGCGGGGCCACAGATACGCAGTATTTT.

This sequence joins TRBV7-9 and TRBJ2-7; a weak D match, TRBD1 (7 bases). V lost 5 bases, J lost 1 base, and 12 bases lay in between. This CDR3 comprises 14 residues. Germline CDR1 reads SEHNR; CDR2 reads FQNEAQ (reference sequence). CDR3 region: CASSATGTSYEQYF. The CDR3 region has the DNA TGTGCCAGCAGCGCGACAGGGACTTCCTACGAGCAGTACTTC.

The chain links TRBV9 to TRBJ2-7; D is tentatively TRBD1 or TRBD2 (7 bases each). The CDR3 runs 15 residues. CDR1 and CDR2 (germline): SGDLS, YYNGEE. V was cut by 0 bases and J by 3 bases, with 13 bases left in between. CDR3 nucleotide sequence: TGTGCCAGCAGCGTAGAGGGGGGGACAGTCTACGAGCAGTACTTC. As protein: CASSVEGGTVYEQYF.

This clonotype has only a few counts. The chain joins TRBV7-2 to TRBJ2-3, with 7 bases aligning to TRBD2. The length of the CDR3 is 16 residues. The ends lost 2 bases at V and 2 bases at J; junction bases unmatched: 7. Germline V gene data show CDR1 as SGHTA and CDR2 as FQGNSA. CDR3 bases: TGTGCCAGCAGCTTATTTCCGGGGGGAAACACAGATACGCAGTATTTT. Its translation is CASSLFPGGNTDTQYF.

The CDR3 nucleotides read TGCAGTCCGGGACTAGCGGGAGGCCTGAACACCGGGGAGCTGTTTTTT. Amino acids: CSPGLAGGLNTGELFF. This chain uses TRBV20-1 with TRBJ2-2; 15 bases align to TRBD2. This CDR3 has 16 amino acids. Germline CDR1 and CDR2: DFQATT and SNEGSKA (reference sequence). Losses at the gene ends were 8 bases for V and 1 base for J; bases not matched to a gene: 5.

This chain joins TRBV20-1 and TRBJ1-1; no reliable D call. V was clipped by 0 bases and J by 4 bases, with 12 bases between them. Per the germline V gene, CDR1 is DFQATT and CDR2 is SNEGSKA (reference sequence). This CDR3 has 14 residues. The CDR3, as DNA: TGCAGTGCTAGAGATATAAGGGTGAGCACTGAAGCTTTCTTT. It specifies CSARDIRVSTEAFF.

The sample holds a few counts of this clonotype. This chain joins TRBV21-1 and TRBJ1-4; whether TRBD1, the table's D call, matches the DNA was not checked. TRBV21-1 is recorded as a pseudogene. This CDR3 spans 16 amino acids. In nucleotides, the CDR3 is TGTGCCAGCATTCTGGGGGCTAGGTCAACTAATGAAAAACTGTTTTTT. It translates to CASILGARSTNEKLFF.

The CDR3 reads CASSLTVEGPTGHPTNEQFF. In DNA, the CDR3 is TGTGCCAGCAGTTTAACGGTCGAGGGACCGACCGGTCACCCTACAAATGAGCAGTTCTTC. V is TRBV27 and J is TRBJ2-1; D possibly uses TRBD1 or TRBD2 (5 bases each). Germline V gene data show CDR1 as MNHEY and CDR2 as SMNVEV (reference sequence). The CDR3 runs 20 residues. V was cut by 2 bases and J by 7 bases, with 30 bases left in between.

This chain links TRBV11-2 with TRBJ2-3, with 13 bases that match TRBD2. The V gene end was trimmed by 5 bases and the J gene end by 2 bases; junction bases not matched to a gene: 7. Germline V gives CDR1 SGHAT, CDR2 FQNNGV. CDR3 length: 17 residues. Here the CDR3 reads CASSQSGTSGTTDTQYF. CDR3 sequence (DNA): TGTGCCAGCAGCCAGTCCGGGACTAGCGGGACCACAGATACGCAGTATTTT.

The V call is TRBV24-1, the J call TRBJ2-1, with D possibly TRBD1 on 6 matching bases. The V gene's germline CDR1 is KGHDR and CDR2 SFDVKD. The CDR3 totals 12 residues. Trimming left V 7 bases short and J 5 bases short, with 8 bases between. The CDR3 bases are TGTGCCACCAGCAGACAGGACAATGAGCAGTTCTTC. Its protein product is CATSRQDNEQFF.

CDR3: CASSLIPSPTDTQYF. The DNA of the CDR3 is TGCGCCAGCAGCTTGATCCCGAGTCCAACAGATACGCAGTATTTT. This rearrangement joins TRBV5-1 to TRBJ2-3; D unresolved. V was cut by 1 base and J by 3 bases, with 12 bases left in between. CDR1 is SGHRS and CDR2 is YFSETQ in the germline V gene. CDR3 size: 15 residues. The full variable domain, rest sourced from reference TRBV5-1 and TRBJ2-3, is KAGVTQTPRYLIKTRGQQVTLSCSPISGHRSVSWYQQTPGQGLQFLFEYFSETQRNKGNFPGRFSGRQFSNSRSEMNVSTLELGDSALYLCASSLIPSPTDTQYFGPGTRLTVL.

This clonotype was seen many times. The chain uses TRBV4-1 and TRBJ2-2; TRBD1 agrees at 8 bases. CDR3 size: 17 residues. After removal of 5 bases from V and 0 bases from J, the junction contained 8 bases not matched to a gene. Germline lookup yields CDR1 MGHRA and CDR2 YSYEKL. As DNA, the CDR3 is TGCGCCAGCAGCTCCGGGACAGGCAAAACGAACACCGGGGAGCTGTTTTTT. It codes for CASSSGTGKTNTGELFF.

This clonotype showed up just a few times. The chain is built from TRBV3-1 and TRBJ2-2, with no clear D. The germline V gene encodes CDR1 LGHDT and CDR2 YNNKEL (reference sequence). The length of the CDR3 is 14 residues. Trimming took off 7 bases at V and 4 bases at J, with 13 bases between the two ends. CDR3 coding DNA: TGTGCCAGCACCCTAACATACCCCACCGGGGAGCTGTTTTTT. As protein: CASTLTYPTGELFF.

DNA of the CDR3: TGTGCCAGCAGTTTATCTTGGAGGGGGAACACTGAAGCTTTCTTT. It is translated as CASSLSWRGNTEAFF. The chain uses TRBV27 and TRBJ1-1, with D perhaps TRBD1 (5 bases). The CDR3 spans 15 residues. V lost 0 bases and J 1 base, leaving 9 bases between the germline ends. Germline-derived CDR1 and CDR2 are MNHEY and SMNVEV (reference sequence).

In its sample, this clonotype was seen a few times. CDR3 DNA sequence: TGCGCCAGCAGCCAAATATACCGGGACGGGGCCTCCTACGAGCAGTACTTC. It translates to CASSQIYRDGASYEQYF. The V and J genes are TRBV4-1 and TRBJ2-7; D might be TRBD1 or TRBD2, each matching 5 bases. The germline V gene has CDR1 MGHRA and CDR2 YSYEKL. V lost 2 bases and J lost 0, with 17 bases in between. The CDR3 loop spans 17 amino acids.

The sample holds many counts of this clonotype. J is TRBJ2-7 and V is TRBV13; D ambiguous. CDR3 length: 16 amino acids. Germline CDR1 is PRHDT and CDR2 is FYEKMQ (reference sequence). V gave up 1 base and J gave up 2 bases, with 15 bases separating them. The CDR3 bases are TGTGCCAGCAGCTTAGTGGTAGCCGACGAACCCTACGAGCAGTACTTC. It yields the protein CASSLVVADEPYEQYF.

The rearrangement uses TRBV7-6 and TRBJ2-3, with 12 bases identical to TRBD2. This CDR3 has 17 residues. Germline V gene data show CDR1 as SGHVS and CDR2 as FNYEAQ. Trimming at V came to 5 bases and at J to 4 bases, leaving 10 bases not matched to a gene. The CDR3 sequence is CASSPGGLAGLADTQYF. CDR3 DNA sequence: TGTGCCAGCAGCCCTGGAGGACTAGCGGGATTGGCAGATACGCAGTATTTT.

This clonotype was observed a handful of times. The chain links TRBV12-3 or TRBV12-4 to TRBJ2-1; D gene ambiguous. V was pared by 6 bases and J by 2 bases, with 11 bases between. The CDR3 has 14 residues. The CDR3, as DNA: TGTGCCAGCAGCCCTGATCTCCCCTACAATGAGCAGTTCTTC. Translating it yields CASSPDLPYNEQFF.

This rearrangement joins TRBV11-1 to TRBJ2-7; D perhaps matches TRBD1 (5 bases). Looked up from germline, CDR1 is SGHAT and CDR2 is FQDESV (reference sequence). The CDR3 has 14 residues. Trimming shortened V by 4 bases and J by 5 bases, and 15 bases separated the two germline ends. CDR3 bases: TGTGCCAGCAGCTCATTCCTCGACAGCCACGAGCAGTACTTC. Protein sequence: CASSSFLDSHEQYF.

The rearrangement joins TRBV29-1 to TRBJ2-7; possible D gene TRBD2, 7 bases. The length of the CDR3 is 14 residues. V was shortened by 6 bases and J by 4 bases, with 19 bases between the two germline ends. Germline values: CDR1 SQVTM, CDR2 ANQGSEA. CDR3 nucleotide sequence: TGCAGCGTGGCCTCGGGGGGCGCATCTTACGAGCAGTACTTC. Its translation is CSVASGGASYEQYF.

The chain couples TRBV20-1 to TRBJ2-3; TRBD2 matches at 9 bases. The CDR3 loop spans 21 amino acids. CDR1 is DFQATT, CDR2 SNEGSKA, per germline (reference sequence). The junction had 21 bases not matched to a gene; V was cut back by 1 base and J by 1 base. CDR3 nucleotide sequence: TGCAGTGCTAGAGGGGTAGAGGTTAGCGGGAGATCCCGCAGCCGCACAGATACGCAGTATTTT. Residues: CSARGVEVSGRSRSRTDTQYF.

This clonotype occurred once. The gene calls are TRBV7-2 and TRBJ2-7; D remains ambiguous. V lost 1 base and J lost 3, with 7 bases in between. This CDR3 has 13 residues. CDR1 and CDR2 from the germline V gene are SGHTA and FQGNSA. CDR3 DNA sequence: TGTGCCAGCAGCTTAGAAATAAACTACGAGCAGTACTTC. Its translation is CASSLEINYEQYF.

This clonotype was found a few times. The rearrangement joins TRBV5-1 to TRBJ2-2; no reliable D call. The CDR3 spans 17 residues. Per the germline V gene, CDR1 is SGHRS and CDR2 is YFSETQ. The V end was cut by 0 bases, the J end by 5 bases, with 17 bases between. Here the CDR3 DNA reads TGCGCCAGCAGCTTGGCCGCGACCGCTCGGGTGACCGGGGAGCTGTTTTTT. Encoded protein: CASSLAATARVTGELFF.

This clonotype was detected a few times. The chain carries TRBV20-1 and TRBJ2-7; 11 bases line up with TRBD1. Per the germline V gene, CDR1 is DFQATT and CDR2 is SNEGSKA (reference sequence). This CDR3 comprises 14 residues. With V trimmed by 3 bases and J by 4 bases, 5 bases remained unmatched. This chain's CDR3 is CSASPGQGGYEQYF. CDR3 bases: TGCAGTGCTAGTCCGGGACAGGGGGGATACGAGCAGTACTTC.

Written as DNA, the CDR3 is TGTGCCAGCAGCTTAGCGGGAGGTTATGTAGATACGCAGTATTTT. Translation: CASSLAGGYVDTQYF. V and J are TRBV7-3 and TRBJ2-3; 8 bases align to TRBD2. Losses at the gene ends were 2 bases for V and 5 bases for J; bases not matched to a gene: 6. Germline loops: CDR1 SGHTA, CDR2 FQGTGA. This CDR3 has 15 residues.